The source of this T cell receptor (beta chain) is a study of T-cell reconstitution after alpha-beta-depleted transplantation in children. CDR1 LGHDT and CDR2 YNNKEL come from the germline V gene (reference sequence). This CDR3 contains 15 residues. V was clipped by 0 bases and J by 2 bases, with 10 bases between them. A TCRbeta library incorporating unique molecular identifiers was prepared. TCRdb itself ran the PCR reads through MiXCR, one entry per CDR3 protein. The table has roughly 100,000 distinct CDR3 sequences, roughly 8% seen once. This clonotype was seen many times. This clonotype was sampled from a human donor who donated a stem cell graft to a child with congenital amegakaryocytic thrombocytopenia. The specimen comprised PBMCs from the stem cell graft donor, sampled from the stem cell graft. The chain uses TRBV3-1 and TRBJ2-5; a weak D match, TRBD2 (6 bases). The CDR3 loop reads CASSQDRDSQETQYF. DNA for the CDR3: TGTGCCAGCAGCCAAGATCGGGACTCGCAAGAGACCCAGTACTTC.